These 3 T cell receptor beta chains were all obtained from the same sample, sequenced in a study of graft-versus-host responses after intestinal transplantation. Using immunoSEQ multiplex PCR, the repertoire was profiled, and TCRdb retains in-frame clones only, with some absent. The sample lists around 78,000 clones, roughly 87% occurring once. No antigen is known for these receptors. The input for sequencing was unstimulated CD8+ T cells sorted from spleen or lymph node cells, taken before transplant. These receptor sequences come from a human donor who was the organ donor for an intestinal transplant.

This clone showed up just once. The chain joins TRBV5-4 to TRBJ2-1; D is unresolved. The V gene lost 2 bases and the J gene lost 8 bases, with 8 bases spanning the gap. The CDR3 extends over 12 amino acids. CDR1 and CDR2 (germline): SGHNT, YYREEE (reference sequence). The CDR3 DNA follows: TGTGCCAGCAGCTTCGGAGTTGATGAGCAGTTCTTC. It translates to CASSFGVDEQFF.

The chain joins TRBV5-1 to TRBJ2-7; D is unresolved. The CDR3 is 16 amino acids. Germline values: CDR1 SGHRS, CDR2 YFSETQ. Deletions cut 4 bases from V and 2 bases from J, with 19 bases between. The CDR3 bases are TGCGCCAGCAGCGGAAAGGATGCGGATACCCCCTACGAGCAGTACTTC. It specifies CASSGKDADTPYEQYF.

The rearrangement uses TRBV9 and TRBJ2-3, with 7 bases that match TRBD2. Germline CDR1 SGDLS, CDR2 YYNGEE. This CDR3 comprises 16 residues. V was pared by 0 bases and J by 2 bases, with 6 bases of the junction left unmatched. The CDR3 sequence: CASSVVGGGTTDTQYF. CDR3 bases: TGTGCCAGCAGCGTAGTGGGGGGGGGAACCACAGATACGCAGTATTTT.